What follows are 23 T cell receptor beta chains derived from one specimen sequenced in a study of T cells in Graves' hyperthyroidism and ophthalmopathy. RNA transcripts provided the source from which TCR beta CDR3 regions were amplified. A set of HTBI primers served as the primers for a first-round RT-PCR of the TCR CDR3. MiXCR was run by TCRdb on the multiplex PCR reads, yielding one entry per CDR3 protein. The data show about 290,000 distinct CDR3 sequences, with approximately 14% seen just once and less than 8% held by the top ten. Material for sequencing was blood. The receptors here all came from a middle-aged woman with Graves' hyperthyroidism.

This clonotype was counted between two and nine times. The genes are TRBV20-1 and TRBJ2-3; the match to TRBD2 covers 10 bases. Trimming at V came to 4 bases and at J to 12 bases, leaving 4 bases not matched to a gene. The CDR3 is 11 residues long. Germline CDR1 is DFQATT and CDR2 is SNEGSKA (reference sequence). The CDR3 is CSANPSGRQYF. Written as DNA, the CDR3 is TGCAGTGCTAACCCTAGCGGGAGACAGTATTTT.

This clonotype has a handful of counts. V is TRBV10-3 and J is TRBJ1-2, with 8 bases matching TRBD1. V trimming: 6 bases; J trimming: 0 bases; junction bases outside the gene matches: 9. Germline V lookup: CDR1 ENHRY, CDR2 SYGVKD. The CDR3 loop spans 16 amino acids. CDR3 coding DNA: TGTGCCATCAGACCGGACAGGGATCTAGCTAACTATGGCTACACCTTC. Its protein product is CAIRPDRDLANYGYTF.

The table lists this clonotype with many counts. The chain is built from TRBV29-1 and TRBJ1-1; D gene uncertain. CDR3 length: 11 amino acids. V lost 6 bases and J 5 bases, leaving 10 bases between the germline ends. Looked up from germline, CDR1 is SQVTM and CDR2 is ANQGSEA. DNA for the CDR3: TGCAGCGTCGACTTGGGGACTGAAGCTTTCTTT. Its protein product is CSVDLGTEAFF.

This clonotype was counted ten times or more. V usage is TRBV7-8 and J usage is TRBJ1-4; D is perhaps TRBD1 (6 bases). V lost 5 bases, J lost 5 bases, and 12 bases lay in between. The CDR3 runs to 14 residues. Germline-derived CDR1 and CDR2 are SGHVS and FQNEAQ. The CDR3 coding sequence is TGTGCCAGCAGCGTTGGCAGGGGAAATGAAAAACTGTTTTTT. Amino acids: CASSVGRGNEKLFF.

The sample holds many counts of this clonotype. The rearrangement joins TRBV7-2 to TRBJ2-7, with 13 positions matching TRBD2. V lost 3 bases to trimming and J lost 7 bases; unmatched junction nucleotides: 6. The CDR3 consists of 15 residues. CDR1 SGHTA and CDR2 FQGNSA come from the germline V gene. The CDR3 DNA reads as TGTGCCAGCAGCTTCGGACTAGCGGGAGCAATTGAGCAGTACTTC. It codes for CASSFGLAGAIEQYF.

This clonotype has ten or more counts. V usage is TRBV13 and J usage is TRBJ1-1, with D unclear. V lost 5 bases and J 2 bases, leaving 6 bases between the germline ends. This CDR3 is built from 12 residues. The germline CDR1 and CDR2 sequences are PRHDT and FYEKMQ (reference sequence). The CDR3 nucleotides read TGTGCCAGCAGCCCCTCAAACACTGAAGCTTTCTTT. Translation gives CASSPSNTEAFF. Looking up the rest from reference TRBV13 and TRBJ1-1 gives the full variable domain: AAGVIQSPRHLIKEKRETATLKCYPIPRHDTVYWYQQGPGQDPQFLISFYEKMQSDKGSIPDRFSAQQFSDYHSELNMSSLELGDSALYFCASSPSNTEAFFGQGTRLTVV.

The chain employs TRBV20-1 and TRBJ1-2, with TRBD1 matching 7 bases. Germline CDR1 DFQATT, CDR2 SNEGSKA (reference sequence). V was clipped by 6 bases and J by 5 bases; unmatched bases: 9. CDR3 size: 13 residues. The CDR3 protein is CSARQGSEYGYTF. For the CDR3, the DNA is TGCAGTGCCCGACAGGGATCAGAGTATGGCTACACCTTC.

This chain connects TRBV14 to TRBJ1-6; TRBD1 is a possible D gene (6 bases). V dropped 6 bases and J dropped 8 bases, with 14 bases sitting between them. CDR1 SGHDN and CDR2 FVKESK come from the germline V gene. The CDR3 consists of 14 residues. The CDR3 sequence is CASRLYRVDSPLHF. The CDR3 nucleotides read TGTGCCAGCAGACTTTACAGGGTGGATTCACCCCTCCACTTT.

This clonotype has ten or more counts. The chain carries TRBV29-1 and TRBJ2-5, with D unclear. Trimming left V 7 bases short and J 5 bases short, with 8 bases between. Germline CDR1 and CDR2: SQVTM and ANQGSEA. The CDR3 covers 10 residues. The CDR3 DNA reads as TGCAGCGCCGTAAGTGAGACCCAGTACTTC. This encodes CSAVSETQYF.

V usage is TRBV19 and J usage is TRBJ1-1, with D possibly TRBD1 on 6 matching bases. This CDR3 has 14 residues. Trimming stripped 3 bases from V and 6 bases from J, with 14 bases between. Germline V CDR1 and CDR2: LNHDA, SQIVND (reference sequence). The CDR3 region is CASSIWGRRPEAFF. DNA for the CDR3: TGTGCCAGTAGTATTTGGGGGCGCCGCCCTGAAGCTTTCTTT.

This clonotype appeared many times. A junction end diverges from the germline sequence, so it may reflect a read error. The chain employs TRBV20-1 and TRBJ2-4, with D hard to call. Germline CDR1 and CDR2: DFQATT and SNEGSKA (reference sequence). The CDR3 runs to 13 residues. CDR3 loop: CSASDTAQNIQYF. CDR3 nucleotides: TGCAGTGCTAGTGATACAGCCCAAAACATTCAGTACTTC.

This clonotype was observed at least ten times. CDR3 in DNA: TGTGCCAGCAGCCATCCGGCGGACACTGAAGCTTTCTTT. It yields the protein CASSHPADTEAFF. The chain is built from TRBV3-1 and TRBJ1-1; no clear D gene. Germline lookup yields CDR1 LGHDT and CDR2 YNNKEL (reference sequence). Trimming took 3 bases from V and 3 from J, leaving 8 bases between them. CDR3 length: 13 amino acids.

This clonotype was picked up a small number of times. The genes are TRBV18 and TRBJ1-2; D is unresolved. Germline CDR1 KGHSH, CDR2 LQKENI. The CDR3 consists of 13 residues. V lost 0 bases to trimming and J lost 4 bases, with 6 bases between them. DNA of the CDR3: TGTGCCAGCTCACCACCGTCAACCTATGGCTACACCTTC. Amino acids: CASSPPSTYGYTF.

This clonotype was recorded at least ten times. V is TRBV7-3 and J is TRBJ2-1; no firm D call. V lost 3 bases to trimming and J lost 8 bases, with 11 bases between them. The CDR3 contains 13 residues. Germline V gene data show CDR1 as SGHTA and CDR2 as FQGTGA. The CDR3 DNA is TGTGCCAGCAGCTTTACCGTCTCTGATGAGCAGTTCTTC. It codes for CASSFTVSDEQFF.

This clonotype was seen ten or more times. This chain uses TRBV18 with TRBJ1-4, with TRBD1 as a possible D gene (6 bases). This CDR3 contains 13 residues. Germline-derived CDR1 and CDR2 are KGHSH and LQKENI. V was pared by 3 bases and J by 5 bases, with 7 bases between. The CDR3 DNA is TGTGCCAGCTCACCTGGACAGAATGAAAAACTGTTTTTT. Translated, it gives CASSPGQNEKLFF.

At least ten counts were recorded for this clonotype. CDR3 loop: CASREPGQEDEQYF. CDR3 DNA: TGTGCCAGCAGAGAACCGGGACAGGAGGACGAGCAGTACTTC. The chain links TRBV6-2 or TRBV6-3 to TRBJ2-7; 8 nucleotides align to TRBD1. Per the germline V gene, CDR1 is MNHEY and CDR2 is SVGEGT. The CDR3 has 14 amino acids. V was pared by 6 bases and J by 5 bases, with 9 bases of the junction left unmatched.

This chain links TRBV25-1 with TRBJ2-2, with 8 bases identical to TRBD1. The junction had 7 bases not matched to a gene; V was cut back by 3 bases and J by 4 bases. Germline lookup yields CDR1 MGHDK and CDR2 SYGVNS. This CDR3 has 16 residues. The CDR3 here is CASSDRTGLPTGELFF. CDR3 DNA sequence: TGTGCCAGCAGTGATCGGACAGGGTTACCCACCGGGGAGCTGTTTTTT. Full variable domain (missing parts from reference TRBV25-1 and TRBJ2-2): EADIYQTPRYLVIGTGKKITLECSQTMGHDKMYWYQQDPGMELHLIHYSYGVNSTEKGDLSSESTVSRIRTEHFPLTLESARPSHTSQYLCASSDRTGLPTGELFFGEGSRLTVL.

This sequence joins TRBV7-6 and TRBJ2-7, with 7 bases that match TRBD1. CDR3 length equals 15 residues. V shed 6 bases and J 2 bases; nucleotides not matched to a gene: 10. CDR1 and CDR2 from the germline V gene are SGHVS and FNYEAQ. The CDR3 nucleotides are TGTGCCAGCAGTGTTACCGCAGGGGGACCCTACGAGCAGTACTTC. Translation: CASSVTAGGPYEQYF.

This clonotype was counted at least ten times. The rearrangement uses TRBV6-1 and TRBJ2-1, with TRBD1 matching 7 bases. This CDR3 comprises 15 residues. V lost 5 bases to trimming and J lost 6 bases; unmatched junction nucleotides: 10. The germline V gene encodes CDR1 MNHNS and CDR2 SASEGT. In nucleotides, the CDR3 is TGTGCCAGCAGTACTTGGGACAGTACAGTCAATGAGCAGTTCTTC. Translating it yields CASSTWDSTVNEQFF.

Ten or more counts support this clonotype. The chain combines TRBV2 with TRBJ1-4; 7 nucleotides match TRBD1. There are 15 residues in the CDR3. Germline CDR1 SNHLY, CDR2 FYNNEI. The V segment lost 5 bases and the J segment 7 bases; nucleotides outside the gene matches: 10. CDR3 sequence (DNA): TGTGCCAGCAGTTCGACAGGGTCGGGCGGTGAAAAACTGTTTTTT. It codes for CASSSTGSGGEKLFF.

This clonotype was picked up many times. The genes are TRBV12-3 or TRBV12-4 and TRBJ1-1, with 10 nucleotides matching TRBD1. V trimming: 6 bases; J trimming: 4 bases; junction bases outside the gene matches: 8. CDR3 length: 15 residues. The CDR3 coding sequence is TGTGCCAGCAGATATGACAGGGGGCTTGGCACTGAAGCTTTCTTT. Translated: CASRYDRGLGTEAFF.

This clonotype showed up just once. The V and J genes are TRBV20-1 and TRBJ2-5; D is unresolved. Germline CDR1 DFQATT, CDR2 SNEGSKA (reference sequence). V was clipped by 5 bases and J by 3 bases, with 4 bases between them. CDR3 length: 10 amino acids. The CDR3 is CSAWKETQYF. The CDR3, as DNA: TGCAGTGCTTGGAAAGAGACCCAGTACTTC.

This clonotype was recorded many times. The chain carries TRBV11-2 and TRBJ2-3; 8 bases match TRBD2. The J segment lost 2 bases and the V segment lost 1 base, leaving 11 bases of the junction unmatched. CDR1 and CDR2 from the germline V gene are SGHAT and FQNNGV. The CDR3 contains 18 residues. The chain's CDR3 is CASSLGLATSAYTDTQYF. For the CDR3, the DNA is TGTGCCAGCAGCTTAGGACTAGCGACTAGCGCATACACAGATACGCAGTATTTT.